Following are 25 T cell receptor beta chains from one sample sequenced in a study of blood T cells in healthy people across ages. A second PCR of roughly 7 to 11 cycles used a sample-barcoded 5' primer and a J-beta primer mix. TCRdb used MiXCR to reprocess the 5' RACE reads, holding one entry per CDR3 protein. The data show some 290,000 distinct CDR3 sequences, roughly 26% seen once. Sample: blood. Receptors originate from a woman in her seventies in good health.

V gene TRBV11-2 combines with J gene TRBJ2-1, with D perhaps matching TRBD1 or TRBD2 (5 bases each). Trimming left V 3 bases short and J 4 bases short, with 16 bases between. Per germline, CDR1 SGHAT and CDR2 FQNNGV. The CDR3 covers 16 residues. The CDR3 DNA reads TGTGCCAGCAGCTTTGAGGGGAGAGGGATATACAATGAGCAGTTCTTC. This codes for CASSFEGRGIYNEQFF.

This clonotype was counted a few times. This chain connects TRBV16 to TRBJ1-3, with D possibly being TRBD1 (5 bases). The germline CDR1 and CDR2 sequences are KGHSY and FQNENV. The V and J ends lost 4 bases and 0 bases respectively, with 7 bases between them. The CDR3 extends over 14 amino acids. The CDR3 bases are TGTGCCAGCAGCCGACAGTCCTCTGGAAACACCATATATTTT. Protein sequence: CASSRQSSGNTIYF.

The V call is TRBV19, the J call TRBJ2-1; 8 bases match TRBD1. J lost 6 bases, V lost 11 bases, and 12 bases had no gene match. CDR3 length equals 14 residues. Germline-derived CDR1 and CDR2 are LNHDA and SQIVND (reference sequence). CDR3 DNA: TGTGCCGCAAATCAGCCGGGACAGGCCAATGAGCAGTTCTTC. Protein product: CAANQPGQANEQFF.

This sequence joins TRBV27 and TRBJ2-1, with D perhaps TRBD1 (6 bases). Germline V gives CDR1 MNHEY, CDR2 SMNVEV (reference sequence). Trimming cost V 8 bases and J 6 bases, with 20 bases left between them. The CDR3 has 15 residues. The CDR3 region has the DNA TGTGCCAGCGTCCCCGGGACAACGGGGTTCAATGAGCAGTTCTTC. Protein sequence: CASVPGTTGFNEQFF.

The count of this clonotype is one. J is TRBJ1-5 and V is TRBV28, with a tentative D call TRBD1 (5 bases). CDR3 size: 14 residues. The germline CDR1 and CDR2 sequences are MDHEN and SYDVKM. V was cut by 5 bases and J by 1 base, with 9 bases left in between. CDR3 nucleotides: TGTGCCAGCAGTGGGGCTGGGAGCAATCAGCCCCAGCATTTT. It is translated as CASSGAGSNQPQHF.

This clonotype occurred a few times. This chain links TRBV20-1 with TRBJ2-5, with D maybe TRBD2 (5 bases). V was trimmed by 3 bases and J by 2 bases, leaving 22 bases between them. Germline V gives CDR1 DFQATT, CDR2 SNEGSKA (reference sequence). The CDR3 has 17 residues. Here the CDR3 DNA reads TGCAGTGCTAGCTATGGATGGGAGTTGGGGTATCAAGAGACCCAGTACTTC. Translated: CSASYGWELGYQETQYF.

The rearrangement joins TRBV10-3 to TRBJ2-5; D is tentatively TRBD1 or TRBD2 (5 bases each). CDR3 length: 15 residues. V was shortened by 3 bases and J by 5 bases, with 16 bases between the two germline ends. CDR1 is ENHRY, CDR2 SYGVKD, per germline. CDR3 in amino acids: CAISDRGAVEETQYF. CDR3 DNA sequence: TGTGCCATCAGTGATCGAGGGGCGGTGGAGGAGACCCAGTACTTC.

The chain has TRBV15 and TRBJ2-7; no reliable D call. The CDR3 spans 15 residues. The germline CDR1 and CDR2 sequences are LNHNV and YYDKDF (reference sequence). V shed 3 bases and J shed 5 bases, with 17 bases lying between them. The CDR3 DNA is TGTGCCACCAGCAGGGATCTCTACAACTTCAACGAGCAGTACTTC. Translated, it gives CATSRDLYNFNEQYF.

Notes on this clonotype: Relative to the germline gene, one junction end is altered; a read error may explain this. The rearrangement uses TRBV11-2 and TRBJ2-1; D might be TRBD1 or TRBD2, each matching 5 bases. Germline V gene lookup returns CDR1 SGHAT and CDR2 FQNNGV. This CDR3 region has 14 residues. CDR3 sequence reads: CASSPGEGYNGQFF. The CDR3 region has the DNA TGTGCCAGCAGCCCGGGTGAGGGGTACAATGGGCAGTTCTTC.

The CDR3 bases are TGCGCCAGCAGCTTGGGCCCAGACAGGGGCCCTTATCAGCCCCAGCATTTT. Its protein product is CASSLGPDRGPYQPQHF. This chain uses TRBV5-1 with TRBJ1-5; 8 nucleotides align to TRBD1. The V segment lost 0 bases and the J segment 5 bases; nucleotides outside the gene matches: 10. The CDR3 spans 17 residues. Germline V gene data show CDR1 as SGHRS and CDR2 as YFSETQ.

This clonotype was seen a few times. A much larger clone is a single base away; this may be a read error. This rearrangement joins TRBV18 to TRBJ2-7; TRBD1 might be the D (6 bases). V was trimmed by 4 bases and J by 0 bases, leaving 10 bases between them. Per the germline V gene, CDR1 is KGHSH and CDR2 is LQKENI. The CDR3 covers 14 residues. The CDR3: CASSLQDSSYEQYF. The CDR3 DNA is TGTGCCAGCTCACTTCAGGACAGCTCCTACGAGCAGTACTTC.

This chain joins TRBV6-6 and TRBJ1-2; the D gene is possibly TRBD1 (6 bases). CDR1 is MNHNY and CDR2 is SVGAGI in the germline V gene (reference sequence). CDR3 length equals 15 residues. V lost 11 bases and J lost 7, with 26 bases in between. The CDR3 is CASRGREKNLGGYTF. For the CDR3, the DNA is TGTGCCTCCAGGGGTAGAGAAAAAAACTTGGGTGGCTACACCTTC.

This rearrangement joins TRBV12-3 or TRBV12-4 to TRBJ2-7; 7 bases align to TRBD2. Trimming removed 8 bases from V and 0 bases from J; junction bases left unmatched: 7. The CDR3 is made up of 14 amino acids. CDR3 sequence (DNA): TGTGCCAGCGTCCGGGGGGACGGCTCCTACGAGCAGTACTTC. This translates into CASVRGDGSYEQYF.

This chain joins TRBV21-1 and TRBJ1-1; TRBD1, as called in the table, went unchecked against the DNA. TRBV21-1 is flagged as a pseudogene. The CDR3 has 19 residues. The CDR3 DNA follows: TGTGCCAGCAGCAAAGAGGCCCGGGGGCGGGATACCATGAACACTGAAGCTTTCTTT. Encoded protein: CASSKEARGRDTMNTEAFF.

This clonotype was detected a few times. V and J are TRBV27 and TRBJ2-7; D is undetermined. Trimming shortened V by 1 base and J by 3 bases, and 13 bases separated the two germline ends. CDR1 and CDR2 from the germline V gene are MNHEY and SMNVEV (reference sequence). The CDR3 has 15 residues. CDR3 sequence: CASSLLVSGDYEQYF. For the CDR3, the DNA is TGTGCCAGCAGTTTATTGGTCTCAGGCGACTACGAGCAGTACTTC.

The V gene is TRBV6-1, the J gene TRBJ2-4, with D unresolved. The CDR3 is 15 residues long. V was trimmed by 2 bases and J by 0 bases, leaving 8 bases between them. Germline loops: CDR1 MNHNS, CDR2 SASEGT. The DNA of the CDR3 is TGTGCCAGCAGTGAACCAGACCTAGCCAAAAACATTCAGTACTTC. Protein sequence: CASSEPDLAKNIQYF.

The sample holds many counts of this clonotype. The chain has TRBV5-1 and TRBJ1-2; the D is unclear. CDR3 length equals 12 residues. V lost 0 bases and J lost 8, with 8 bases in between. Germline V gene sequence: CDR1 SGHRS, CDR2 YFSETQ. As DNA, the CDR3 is TGCGCCAGCAGCTTGGCAGAGAACGGCTACACCTTC. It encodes CASSLAENGYTF.

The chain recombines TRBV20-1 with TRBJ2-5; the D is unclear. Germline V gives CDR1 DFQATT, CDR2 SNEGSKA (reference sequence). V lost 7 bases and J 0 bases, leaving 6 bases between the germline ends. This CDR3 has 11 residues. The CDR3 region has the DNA TGCAGTGGACAAAACCAAGAGACCCAGTACTTC. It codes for CSGQNQETQYF.

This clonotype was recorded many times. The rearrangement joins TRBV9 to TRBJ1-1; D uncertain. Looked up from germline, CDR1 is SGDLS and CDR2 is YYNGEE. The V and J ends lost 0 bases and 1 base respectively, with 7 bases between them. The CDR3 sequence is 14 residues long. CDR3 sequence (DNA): TGTGCCAGCAGCGTAGTAGCGGGGAACACTGAAGCTTTCTTT. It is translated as CASSVVAGNTEAFF.

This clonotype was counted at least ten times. The CDR3 DNA reads as TGTGCCAGCAGCCCCGGGACGACGAGCTTCACAGATACGCAGTATTTT. Translation gives CASSPGTTSFTDTQYF. The rearrangement uses TRBV6-2 or TRBV6-3 and TRBJ2-3; D may match TRBD1 or TRBD2 (5 bases each). Per the germline V gene, CDR1 is MNHEY and CDR2 is SVGEGT. V lost 6 bases and J lost 2, with 18 bases in between. The CDR3 is made up of 16 amino acids.

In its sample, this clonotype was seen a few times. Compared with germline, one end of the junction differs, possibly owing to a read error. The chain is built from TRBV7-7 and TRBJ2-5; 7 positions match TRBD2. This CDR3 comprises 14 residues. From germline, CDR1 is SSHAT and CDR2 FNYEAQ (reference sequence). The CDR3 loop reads CASSSSGGSQTQYF. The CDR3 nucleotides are TGTGCTAGCAGCTCCTCAGGCGGGAGCCAGACCCAGTACTTC.

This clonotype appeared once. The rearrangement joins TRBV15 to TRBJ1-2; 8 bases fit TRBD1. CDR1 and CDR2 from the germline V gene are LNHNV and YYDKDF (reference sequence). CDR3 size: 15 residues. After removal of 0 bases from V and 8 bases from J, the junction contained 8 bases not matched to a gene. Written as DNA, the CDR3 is TGTGCCACCAGCAGAGACTACCGGGACAGGAACGGCTACACCTTC. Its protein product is CATSRDYRDRNGYTF.

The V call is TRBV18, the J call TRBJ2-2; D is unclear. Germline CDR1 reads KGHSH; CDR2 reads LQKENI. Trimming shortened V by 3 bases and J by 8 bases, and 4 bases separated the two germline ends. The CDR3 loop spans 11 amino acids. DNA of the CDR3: TGTGCCAGCTCACCGGATGGGGAGCTGTTTTTT. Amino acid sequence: CASSPDGELFF.

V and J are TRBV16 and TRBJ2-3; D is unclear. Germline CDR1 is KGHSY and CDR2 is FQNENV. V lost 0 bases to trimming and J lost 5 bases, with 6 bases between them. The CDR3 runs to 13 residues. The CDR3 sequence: CASSQSLQDTQYF. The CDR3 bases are TGTGCCAGCAGCCAATCCTTGCAAGATACGCAGTATTTT.

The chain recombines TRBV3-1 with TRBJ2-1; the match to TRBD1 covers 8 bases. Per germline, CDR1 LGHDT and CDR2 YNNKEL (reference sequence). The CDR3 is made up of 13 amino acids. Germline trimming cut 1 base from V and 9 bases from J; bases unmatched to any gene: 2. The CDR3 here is CASSQGDRGEQFF. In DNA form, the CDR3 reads TGTGCCAGCAGCCAAGGCGACAGGGGTGAGCAGTTCTTC.